These 15 T cell receptor beta chains were all obtained from the same sample, sequenced in a study of OX40 agonist ivuxolimab in advanced cancers. The table came from immunoSEQ multiplex PCR; TCRdb's copy has only in-frame clones and leaves some out. The sample contains approximately 44,000 clones, around 80% of which appear only once. The sample was CD4+ or CD8+ T cells sorted from blood, taken in a trial of the OX40 agonist ivuxolimab. Receptors were obtained from an adult with an advanced solid tumor such as melanoma, head and neck, liver or kidney cancer.

The chain links TRBV18 to TRBJ1-3; D possibly corresponds to TRBD1 (5 bases). Germline V gives CDR1 KGHSH, CDR2 LQKENI. The CDR3 covers 16 residues. V was clipped by 8 bases and J by 4 bases, with 21 bases between them. CDR3 amino acids: CASQSPPRDVGNTIYF. In nucleotides, the CDR3 is TGTGCCAGCCAATCCCCCCCCCGGGACGTCGGAAACACCATATATTTT. Full variable domain (remainder filled in from reference TRBV18 and TRBJ1-3): NAGVMQNPRHLVRRRGQEARLRCSPMKGHSHVYWYRQLPEEGLKFMVYLQKENIIDESGMPKERFSAEFPKEGPSILRIQQVVRGDSAAYFCASQSPPRDVGNTIYFGEGSWLTVV.

On this clone itself: The sample carries other DNA sequences with the same CDR3. The chain carries TRBV19 and TRBJ2-1, with 11 nucleotides matching TRBD2. In germline, CDR1 is LNHDA, CDR2 SQIVND (reference sequence). The V and J ends lost 1 base and 7 bases, in that order; junction bases with no gene match: 6. The CDR3 is 16 amino acids. This chain's CDR3 is CASSIGTSGSRNEQFF. In DNA form, the CDR3 reads TGTGCCAGTAGTATAGGTACTAGCGGGAGCCGGAATGAGCAGTTCTTC.

This clone was seen a few times. The chain links TRBV27 to TRBJ2-7, with 9 positions matching TRBD2. V lost 4 bases and J lost 2; bases outside the gene matches: 3. This CDR3 is 14 amino acids long. CDR1 and CDR2 from the germline V gene are MNHEY and SMNVEV (reference sequence). The DNA for the CDR3 is TGTGCCAGCAGTTATAGCGGGAGTACCTACGAGCAGTACTTC. It yields the protein CASSYSGSTYEQYF.

The rearrangement joins TRBV1 to TRBJ2-1; the listed D gene, TRBD2, was not tested against the DNA. TRBV1 represents a pseudogene. The CDR3 is 19 residues long. CDR3 protein: CTSSQERYGGASSYNEQFF. CDR3 nucleotides: TGCACCAGCAGCCAAGAGAGGTACGGCGGTGCGAGCTCCTACAATGAGCAGTTCTTC.

V and J are TRBV7-2 and TRBJ2-5, with D uncertain. The germline V gene encodes CDR1 SGHTA and CDR2 FQGNSA. The length of the CDR3 is 11 residues. Trimming took off 3 bases at V and 5 bases at J, with 4 bases between the two ends. The CDR3 region has the DNA TGTGCCAGCAGCTTTAGGGAGACCCAGTACTTC. Translated: CASSFRETQYF. The whole variable domain, remainder taken from reference TRBV7-2 and TRBJ2-5, is GAGVSQSPSNKVTEKGKDVELRCDPISGHTALYWYRQSLGQGLEFLIYFQGNSAPDKSGLPSDRFSAERTGGSVSTLTIQRTQQEDSAVYLCASSFRETQYFGPGTRLLVL.

V is TRBV5-6 and J is TRBJ1-5, with D unresolved. This CDR3 is built from 15 residues. V was clipped by 1 base and J by 0 bases, with 8 bases between them. CDR1 and CDR2 from the germline V gene are SGHDT and YYEEEE. DNA of the CDR3: TGTGCCAGCAGCTTGTGGCATATTAGCAATCAGCCCCAGCATTTT. It specifies CASSLWHISNQPQHF.

The gene calls are TRBV19 and TRBJ1-5, with D perhaps matching TRBD1 (6 bases). The V end was cut by 1 base, the J end by 0 bases, with 13 bases between. This CDR3 spans 17 amino acids. Germline V lookup: CDR1 LNHDA, CDR2 SQIVND (reference sequence). CDR3 residues: CASSIALDSYSNQPQHF. The CDR3 DNA follows: TGTGCCAGTAGTATAGCCTTGGACAGTTATAGCAATCAGCCCCAGCATTTT.

This clone was counted a few times. This chain uses TRBV5-5 with TRBJ2-1, with TRBD2 matching 8 bases. J lost 5 bases, V lost 1 base, and 5 bases had no gene match. CDR1 SGHKS and CDR2 YYEKEE come from the germline V gene (reference sequence). The CDR3 contains 15 residues. CDR3 sequence reads: CASSLSSGSHNEQFF. CDR3 bases: TGTGCCAGCAGCTTGTCCAGCGGGAGCCACAATGAGCAGTTCTTC.

The V call is TRBV7-2, the J call TRBJ2-5; maybe TRBD1 (5 bases). The germline V gene has CDR1 SGHTA and CDR2 FQGNSA. The CDR3 totals 13 residues. Trimming took off 5 bases at V and 5 bases at J, with 12 bases between the two ends. The CDR3 reads CASSERRGETQYF. CDR3 in DNA: TGTGCCAGCAGCGAGCGAAGGGGCGAGACCCAGTACTTC.

The V gene is TRBV5-1, the J gene TRBJ2-3; 9 bases fit TRBD1. Germline CDR1 is SGHRS and CDR2 is YFSETQ. With 3 bases clipped from V and 3 bases from J, the junction kept 5 bases outside the gene matches. The CDR3 covers 15 residues. CDR3 nucleotides: TGCGCCAGCAGCTCGGACAGGGGAGATACAGATACGCAGTATTTT. Amino acid sequence: CASSSDRGDTDTQYF.

The chain links TRBV7-9 to TRBJ1-2; TRBD1 matches 7 bases. Germline assignment: CDR1 SEHNR and CDR2 FQNEAQ (reference sequence). With V trimmed by 6 bases and J by 8 bases, 9 bases remained unmatched. The CDR3 is 13 residues long. CDR3 sequence: CASRFGTDFGYTF. CDR3 DNA sequence: TGTGCCAGCAGATTCGGGACAGACTTCGGCTACACCTTC. Using reference TRBV7-9 and TRBJ1-2 for the parts outside the CDR3, the full variable domain is DTGVSQNPRHKITKRGQNVTFRCDPISEHNRLYWYRQTLGQGPEFLTYFQNEAQLEKSRLLSDRFSAERPKGSFSTLEIQRTEQGDSAMYLCASRFGTDFGYTFGSGTRLTVV.

This rearrangement joins TRBV6-5 to TRBJ1-2; 9 bases fit TRBD1. The CDR3 loop spans 14 amino acids. The germline CDR1 and CDR2 sequences are MNHEY and SVGAGI. After removal of 4 bases from V and 7 bases from J, the junction contained 7 bases not matched to a gene. The CDR3 bases are TGTGCCAGCAGTTCCTCCGGGACAGGGTTTGGCTACACCTTC. This gives the protein CASSSSGTGFGYTF.

The chain links TRBV6-6 to TRBJ1-2, with 9 positions matching TRBD1. The trim removed 4 bases at V and 4 bases at J, leaving 7 bases unmatched. The CDR3 sequence is 15 residues long. Germline CDR1 and CDR2: MNHNY and SVGAGI (reference sequence). CDR3 nucleotides: TGTGCCAGCAGTTTAGGGACAGGGCACGCCTATGGCTACACCTTC. It codes for CASSLGTGHAYGYTF.

The chain has TRBV30 and TRBJ2-7; no definite D call. Germline V gene sequence: CDR1 GTSNPN, CDR2 SVGIG (reference sequence). The CDR3 spans 14 residues. Trimming took 0 bases from V and 0 from J, leaving 9 bases between them. The CDR3 bases are TGTGCCTGGAGTGTACCTCCAAGCTCCTACGAGCAGTACTTC. Translating gives CAWSVPPSSYEQYF.

The CDR3 loop reads CASRSQGMNTEAFF. The CDR3 coding sequence is TGTGCCAGCAGATCACAGGGGATGAACACTGAAGCTTTCTTT. This chain uses TRBV6-5 with TRBJ1-1; TRBD1 agrees at 7 bases. After removal of 6 bases from V and 0 bases from J, the junction contained 4 bases not matched to a gene. CDR1 is MNHEY and CDR2 is SVGAGI in the germline V gene. The CDR3 sequence is 14 residues long.